Presented here are 5 T cell receptor beta chains from one specimen sequenced in a study of response to subunit inactivated influenza vaccine. One entry per CDR3 protein, called by TCRdb with MiXCR from the RT-PCR reads. Among 500,000 to 650,000 distinct CDR3 sequences listed, 6% to 9% were seen once. This material consisted of PBMCs from blood, taken 23 to 25 months after vaccination. The receptors stem from a man aged 50-75 years who received an inactivated influenza vaccine.

Comment on this clonotype: Germline and junction disagree at one end, which may indicate a read error. The V and J genes are TRBV18 and TRBJ2-1; D may be TRBD1 (6 bases). Germline V gives CDR1 KGHSH, CDR2 LQKENI. CDR3 length equals 13 residues. CDR3 DNA sequence: TGTTCCAGCTCACCTGACAGGTACAATGAGCAGTTCTTC. Its protein product is CSSSPDRYNEQFF.

This clonotype was observed a few times. The gene calls are TRBV4-3 and TRBJ1-4; 8 bases are shared with TRBD1. Trimming took 0 bases from V and 8 from J; bases not matched to a gene: 8. Germline values: CDR1 LGHNA, CDR2 YSLEER. The CDR3 loop spans 16 amino acids. The CDR3 loop is CASSQDWRQGAEKLFF. CDR3 sequence (DNA): TGCGCCAGCAGCCAAGATTGGCGTCAGGGGGCAGAAAAACTGTTTTTT.

The chain is built from TRBV12-3 or TRBV12-4 and TRBJ2-2; possibly TRBD1 or TRBD2 for D (5 bases each). CDR3 length equals 14 residues. V was cut by 4 bases and J by 6 bases, with 12 bases left in between. The CDR3 loop reads CASSSNQGPGELFF. CDR3 DNA sequence: TGTGCCAGCAGTTCCAACCAGGGACCCGGGGAGCTGTTTTTT.

The DNA of the CDR3 is TGTGCCAGCAGTGGGAATAGGGACAGGGCCGGCGAGCAGTACTTC. Its translation: CASSGNRDRAGEQYF. The genes are TRBV6-1 and TRBJ2-7; 9 bases fit TRBD1. The CDR3 contains 15 residues. The V gene's germline CDR1 is MNHNS and CDR2 SASEGT. Losses at the gene ends were 4 bases for V and 6 bases for J; bases not matched to a gene: 10.

The table lists this clonotype with a few counts. The V gene is TRBV2, the J gene TRBJ2-7; D remains ambiguous. The length of the CDR3 is 12 residues. Germline CDR1 is SNHLY and CDR2 is FYNNEI. The V and J ends lost 0 bases and 6 bases respectively, with 6 bases between them. CDR3 sequence: CASSEAPAEQYF. CDR3 DNA: TGTGCCAGCAGTGAAGCCCCCGCCGAGCAGTACTTC.